This T cell receptor beta chain stems from a study of blood T cells in healthy people across ages. Using a J-beta primer mix together with a sample-barcoded 5' primer, a second PCR was run for about 6 to 11 cycles. From the 5' RACE reads, TCRdb called clonotypes with MiXCR, one entry per CDR3 protein. The table has hundreds of thousands of distinct CDR3 sequences, about 25% seen once. Trimming shortened V by 2 bases and J by 3 bases, and 7 bases separated the two germline ends. The CDR3 runs to 13 residues. Study-wide results and caveats: Diversity of TCR beta per million T cells declined in a roughly linear way with age.

This clonotype was counted between two and nine times. Antigen unknown. The same data also went into a second study, on T cells of mothers and their children. As reported in that work: Mothers yielded over 8 million CDR3 reads, children some 2.9 million each. Related mother-child pairs showed slightly, non-significantly higher overlap than unrelated pairs. No persistent microchimeric T cell clones were detected.

The sample taken for sequencing was blood. This receptor was identified in a boy aged 5 to 17 in good health. The rearrangement joins TRBV12-3 or TRBV12-4 to TRBJ1-2, with D perhaps TRBD1 (6 bases). CDR3 in DNA: TGTGCCAGCAGTTTACCAGGGGACTATGGCTACACCTTC. It is translated as CASSLPGDYGYTF.